These 16 T cell receptor beta chains were all obtained from the same sample, sequenced in a study of blood T cell repertoires in COVID-19. Assay: immunoSEQ multiplex PCR; the TCRdb copy retains only in-frame clones and omits some. Of about 310,000 clones listed, 85% were seen once; the top ten hold over 1.5%. Sequencing was carried out using PBMCs or T cells enriched from blood (not recorded which). These TCRs come from a woman in her 30s who had been exposed to COVID-19.

This chain joins TRBV6-5 and TRBJ2-7; the match to TRBD1 covers 8 bases. Trimming took 2 bases from V and 3 from J; bases not matched to a gene: 6. CDR1 and CDR2 (germline): MNHEY, SVGAGI. This CDR3 region has 15 residues. The CDR3 region is CASSYTGTGNYEQYF. For the CDR3, the DNA is TGTGCCAGCAGTTACACTGGGACAGGCAACTACGAGCAGTACTTC.

The gene calls are TRBV2 and TRBJ2-7, with D possibly matching TRBD2 (6 bases). The CDR3 extends over 13 amino acids. V was shortened by 5 bases and J by 3 bases, with 11 bases between the two germline ends. Germline V gives CDR1 SNHLY, CDR2 FYNNEI. The CDR3 is CASSIRRDYEQYF. The DNA for the CDR3 is TGTGCCAGCAGTATCCGGAGGGACTACGAGCAGTACTTC.

The V call is TRBV7-6, the J call TRBJ1-4; tentatively, D is TRBD1 (6 bases). CDR3 length equals 14 residues. Deletions cut 2 bases from V and 7 bases from J, with 11 bases between. Looked up from germline, CDR1 is SGHVS and CDR2 is FNYEAQ. As DNA, the CDR3 is TGTGCCAGCAGCTTAAATGGGGGGGCTGAAAAACTGTTTTTT. Translating gives CASSLNGGAEKLFF.

This sequence joins TRBV28 and TRBJ2-7, with D perhaps matching TRBD1 (5 bases). CDR1 and CDR2 (germline): MDHEN, SYDVKM. The CDR3 runs to 12 residues. Trimming removed 7 bases from V and 3 bases from J, with 10 bases in between. The CDR3 DNA follows: TGTGCCAGCAAGACAGCGAACTACGAGCAGTACTTC. Translating it yields CASKTANYEQYF. The whole variable domain, remainder taken from reference TRBV28 and TRBJ2-7, is DVKVTQSSRYLVKRTGEKVFLECVQDMDHENMFWYRQDPGLGLRLIYFSYDVKMKEKGDIPEGYSVSREKKERFSLILESASTNQTSMYLCASKTANYEQYFGPGTRLTVT.

The chain combines TRBV27 with TRBJ2-4; tentatively, D is TRBD1 (5 bases). V shed 5 bases and J shed 4 bases, with 15 bases lying between them. CDR1 and CDR2 from the germline V gene are MNHEY and SMNVEV (reference sequence). The CDR3 length is 15 residues. Written as DNA, the CDR3 is TGTGCCAGCAGTCCACTTTTGACAGTGAAAAACATTCAGTACTTC. This encodes CASSPLLTVKNIQYF.

The V gene is TRBV28, the J gene TRBJ1-4; 7 bases align to TRBD1. Germline V lookup: CDR1 MDHEN, CDR2 SYDVKM. The CDR3 sequence is 14 residues long. V lost 4 bases to trimming and J lost 5 bases; unmatched junction nucleotides: 4. The CDR3 region is CASSWDSYNEKLFF. The CDR3 bases are TGTGCCAGCAGTTGGGACAGCTACAATGAAAAACTGTTTTTT. Supplemented by reference TRBV28 and TRBJ1-4, the full variable domain reads DVKVTQSSRYLVKRTGEKVFLECVQDMDHENMFWYRQDPGLGLRLIYFSYDVKMKEKGDIPEGYSVSREKKERFSLILESASTNQTSMYLCASSWDSYNEKLFFGSGTQLSVL.

The CDR3 sequence: CATSHLRSTGELFF. Here the CDR3 DNA reads TGTGCCACCAGCCACCTGAGGAGCACCGGGGAGCTGTTTTTT. The chain uses TRBV24-1 and TRBJ2-2; no clear D gene. CDR1 is KGHDR, CDR2 SFDVKD, per germline. V lost 7 bases to trimming and J lost 4 bases, with 12 bases between them. The CDR3 contains 14 residues.

The J gene is TRBJ2-5, the V gene TRBV28, with TRBD1 matching 8 bases. V lost 7 bases to trimming and J lost 3 bases; unmatched junction nucleotides: 10. CDR3 size: 15 residues. The germline V gene encodes CDR1 MDHEN and CDR2 SYDVKM. The CDR3 region has the DNA TGTGCCAGCACCACACCCCGGACAGGGAAAGAGACCCAGTACTTC. Translating gives CASTTPRTGKETQYF.

As for this clone: Other nucleotide sequences in the sample specify the same CDR3. This sequence joins TRBV18 and TRBJ1-3; 7 bases fit TRBD1. This CDR3 has 15 residues. V lost 6 bases and J lost 0; bases outside the gene matches: 5. Germline CDR1 KGHSH, CDR2 LQKENI. CDR3 in DNA: TGTGCCAGCTCCTTTAGGGACAGCTCTGGAAACACCATATATTTT. Translation gives CASSFRDSSGNTIYF.

The chain employs TRBV13 and TRBJ2-7, with D perhaps matching TRBD2 (6 bases). Trimming shortened V by 4 bases and J by 6 bases, and 10 bases separated the two germline ends. The CDR3 loop spans 12 amino acids. CDR1 and CDR2 from the germline V gene are PRHDT and FYEKMQ (reference sequence). CDR3: CASSSTGGEQYF. The CDR3 DNA is TGTGCCAGCAGCTCGACCGGGGGCGAGCAGTACTTC.

CDR3 protein: CASSPTSGRETQYF. The CDR3 bases are TGCGCCAGCAGCCCAACCAGTGGGAGGGAGACCCAGTACTTC. The V call is TRBV5-1, the J call TRBJ2-5; tentatively, D is TRBD2 (6 bases). The germline V and J ends were trimmed by 4 bases and 5 bases, with 15 bases remaining between them. CDR1 is SGHRS and CDR2 is YFSETQ in the germline V gene. CDR3 length: 14 amino acids.

The V call is TRBV27, the J call TRBJ2-3; 10 bases line up with TRBD2. CDR1 and CDR2 from the germline V gene are MNHEY and SMNVEV (reference sequence). Unmatched junction bases numbered 4, after V lost 5 bases and J lost 2 bases. This CDR3 region has 15 residues. Written as DNA, the CDR3 is TGTGCCAGCAGTCCTGGGACTAGCGTCACAGATACGCAGTATTTT. Translating gives CASSPGTSVTDTQYF.

This chain uses TRBV6-5 with TRBJ1-1; TRBD1 is a possible D gene (5 bases). Trimming pared 6 bases from V and 7 bases from J, leaving 15 bases between. The germline CDR1 and CDR2 sequences are MNHEY and SVGAGI. The length of the CDR3 is 13 residues. The CDR3 is CASSIGTGDEAFF. The CDR3 DNA is TGTGCCAGCAGCATCGGGACGGGGGATGAAGCTTTCTTT.

J is TRBJ2-7 and V is TRBV7-6; the match to TRBD2 covers 7 bases. The V segment lost 1 base and the J segment 4 bases; nucleotides outside the gene matches: 10. CDR3 length: 16 amino acids. The germline CDR1 and CDR2 sequences are SGHVS and FNYEAQ. The CDR3: CASSLEVGGNPYEQYF. In DNA form, the CDR3 reads TGTGCCAGCAGCTTAGAGGTCGGGGGGAACCCATACGAGCAGTACTTC.

V gene TRBV7-2 combines with J gene TRBJ1-1; D unresolved. The CDR3 runs 14 residues. Per germline, CDR1 SGHTA and CDR2 FQGNSA. V dropped 5 bases and J dropped 1 base, with 11 bases sitting between them. CDR3 amino acids: CASSPFAQNTEAFF. As DNA, the CDR3 is TGTGCCAGCAGCCCCTTTGCACAGAACACTGAAGCTTTCTTT.

This chain uses TRBV29-1 with TRBJ2-7; D uncertain. V was trimmed by 0 bases and J by 6 bases, leaving 15 bases between them. The CDR3 spans 14 residues. The V gene's germline CDR1 is SQVTM and CDR2 ANQGSEA. Here the CDR3 DNA reads TGCAGCGTTGAAGAGGCGGCTTTCCCATCCGAGCAGTACTTC. Protein: CSVEEAAFPSEQYF.